The 8 T cell receptor beta chains presented below share a single source sample, sequenced in a study of PD-L1 blockade in urothelial cancer. This table comes from immunoSEQ multiplex PCR, and its TCRdb copy is limited to in-frame clones, with some not included. Counted here are about 50,000 clones, around 74% occurring once; the ten biggest clones make up less than 5%. Time point meaning: pretreatment peripheral blood. Sequenced here: PBMCs, sampled around atezolizumab (anti-PD-L1) treatment. The receptor source for this set is a man aged 65 to 79 with urothelial cancer.

The rearrangement joins TRBV11-2 to TRBJ2-2; D tentatively reads TRBD1 or TRBD2 (5 bases each). The germline V gene encodes CDR1 SGHAT and CDR2 FQNNGV. This CDR3 is 13 amino acids long. V was trimmed by 5 bases and J by 6 bases, leaving 10 bases between them. The CDR3 region is CASSLGESGELFF. The CDR3 DNA reads TGTGCCAGCAGCCTAGGGGAGTCCGGGGAGCTGTTTTTT.

The CDR3 is CASSQGRTGDVHEQYF. DNA for the CDR3: TGCGCCAGCAGCCAAGGCAGGACAGGGGATGTCCACGAGCAGTACTTC. This chain joins TRBV5-1 and TRBJ2-7; the match to TRBD1 covers 9 bases. V shed 4 bases and J 5 bases; nucleotides not matched to a gene: 13. CDR3 size: 16 residues. Per germline, CDR1 SGHRS and CDR2 YFSETQ.

The chain couples TRBV4-2 to TRBJ2-7, with D maybe TRBD1 (6 bases). Deletions cut 1 base from V and 0 bases from J, with 10 bases between. The CDR3 is 15 residues long. Per germline, CDR1 LGHNA and CDR2 YNFKEQ. CDR3 nucleotides: TGTGCCAGCAGCCAAGGCCCAGGGGCCTCCTACGAGCAGTACTTC. Translation: CASSQGPGASYEQYF.

J is TRBJ2-7 and V is TRBV6-5; weak D call: TRBD1 (5 bases). Germline loops: CDR1 MNHEY, CDR2 SVGAGI. The CDR3 totals 15 residues. Between the trimmed V and J ends, which lost 2 bases and 3 bases, there was a span of 14 bases. In nucleotides, the CDR3 is TGTGCCAGCAGTTACGGGGCCCCTCCATACTACGAGCAGTACTTC. Translated: CASSYGAPPYYEQYF.

The rearrangement links TRBV5-4 to TRBJ2-5; 8 bases agree with TRBD1. The CDR3 loop spans 14 amino acids. In germline, CDR1 is SGHNT, CDR2 YYREEE (reference sequence). The trim removed 4 bases at V and 5 bases at J, leaving 7 bases unmatched. Here the CDR3 DNA reads TGTGCCAGCAGCCAGACAGGGGCGGGGGAGACCCAGTACTTC. Its protein is CASSQTGAGETQYF.

This clone was detected only a few times. This sequence joins TRBV27 and TRBJ2-2, with D possibly being TRBD1 or TRBD2 (7 bases each). Germline lookup yields CDR1 MNHEY and CDR2 SMNVEV (reference sequence). V was trimmed by 10 bases and J by 3 bases, leaving 18 bases between them. The CDR3 sequence is 15 residues long. The CDR3 region has the DNA TGTGCCATCAGGGGGGGACAGAGTCACACCGGGGAGCTGTTTTTT. The encoded protein is CAIRGGQSHTGELFF.

The chain uses TRBV7-2 and TRBJ1-1, with 10 nucleotides matching TRBD1. The CDR3 extends over 13 amino acids. J gave up 6 bases and V 6 bases, and 4 bases lay outside the gene matches. The V gene's germline CDR1 is SGHTA and CDR2 FQGNSA. The CDR3: CASSRDRGPEAFF. CDR3 DNA sequence: TGTGCCAGCAGTCGGGACAGGGGACCTGAAGCTTTCTTT.

The genes are TRBV27 and TRBJ2-7, with TRBD2 matching over 10 bases. This CDR3 comprises 13 residues. CDR1 and CDR2 from the germline V gene are MNHEY and SMNVEV (reference sequence). V shed 6 bases and J 5 bases; nucleotides not matched to a gene: 4. The CDR3, as DNA: TGTGCCAGCAGCCGGACTAGCGGCGACGAGCAGTACTTC. Protein: CASSRTSGDEQYF.